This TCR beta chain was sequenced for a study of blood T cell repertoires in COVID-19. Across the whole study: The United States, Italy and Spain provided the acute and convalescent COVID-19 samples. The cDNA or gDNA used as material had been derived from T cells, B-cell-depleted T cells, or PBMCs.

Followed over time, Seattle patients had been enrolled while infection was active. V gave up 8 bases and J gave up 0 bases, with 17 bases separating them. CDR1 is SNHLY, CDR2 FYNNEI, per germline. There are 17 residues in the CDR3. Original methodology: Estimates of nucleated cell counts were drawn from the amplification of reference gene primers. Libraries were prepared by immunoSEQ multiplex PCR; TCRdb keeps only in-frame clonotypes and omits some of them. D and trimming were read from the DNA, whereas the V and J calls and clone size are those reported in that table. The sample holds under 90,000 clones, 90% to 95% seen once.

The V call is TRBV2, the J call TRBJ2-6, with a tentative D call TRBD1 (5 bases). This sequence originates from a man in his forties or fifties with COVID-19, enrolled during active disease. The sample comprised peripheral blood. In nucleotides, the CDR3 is TGTGCCAGCCTTTGGACAAGCCTTATCTCTGGGGCCAACGTCCTGACTTTC. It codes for CASLWTSLISGANVLTF.